The 27 T cell receptor beta chains given below trace back to one sample, sequenced in a study of shared clonotypes between healthy human individuals. Profiling relied on immunoSEQ multiplex PCR, and the TCRdb table lists in-frame clones only, not all of them. The profile shows some 2.3 million clones, over 90% of them singletons. Specimen: naive CD4+ T cells from PBMCs. Subset of the sample: CD45RA+ positively selected. These receptors were collected from a man aged 18 to 30 in good health. Some clones in this sample may be carry-over from other donors' samples.

The rearrangement uses TRBV11-2 and TRBJ1-1, with a possible D match to TRBD1 (6 bases). The CDR3 covers 13 residues. The germline V gene encodes CDR1 SGHAT and CDR2 FQNNGV. V lost 1 base to trimming and J lost 7 bases, with 10 bases between them. The CDR3 region has the DNA TGTGCCAGCAGCTTAGCAGGGACATTTGAAGCTTTCTTT. Residues: CASSLAGTFEAFF.

This chain links TRBV18 with TRBJ2-7; no clear D. The V and J ends lost 4 bases and 1 base respectively, with 8 bases between them. The V gene's germline CDR1 is KGHSH and CDR2 LQKENI. The CDR3 has 13 amino acids. CDR3 in DNA: TGTGCCAGCTCACGCGGTGAGTCCTACGAGCAGTACTTC. This codes for CASSRGESYEQYF.

The gene calls are TRBV5-1 and TRBJ2-2; D is perhaps TRBD2 (6 bases). Germline CDR1 and CDR2: SGHRS and YFSETQ. The CDR3 covers 14 residues. The germline V and J ends were trimmed by 1 base and 6 bases, with 10 bases remaining between them. The CDR3 DNA is TGCGCCAGCAGCTTGCCGGGAGCGCCCGGGGAGCTGTTTTTT. It is translated as CASSLPGAPGELFF.

J is TRBJ2-5 and V is TRBV27; the D gene is possibly TRBD1 (6 bases). This CDR3 region has 14 residues. Germline loops: CDR1 MNHEY, CDR2 SMNVEV (reference sequence). Trimming stripped 5 bases from V and 1 base from J, with 11 bases between. As DNA, the CDR3 is TGTGCCAGCAGTGATAGGACAGCCCAAGAGACCCAGTACTTC. This translates into CASSDRTAQETQYF.

This clone was found once. In DNA form, the CDR3 reads TGTGCCAGCAGCCCGTCTGGCGGCGCAGGGTACACTGAAGCTTTCTTT. Translated: CASSPSGGAGYTEAFF. V usage is TRBV5-6 and J usage is TRBJ1-1, with a possible D match to TRBD1 (5 bases). V lost 4 bases, J lost 3 bases, and 19 bases lay in between. The CDR3 spans 16 residues. Per germline, CDR1 SGHDT and CDR2 YYEEEE.

As to this clone: Other DNA sequences within the sample encode an identical CDR3. The CDR3 DNA sequence: TGTGCCAGTAGTAGAACGAACACTGAAGCTTTCTTT. Encoded protein: CASSRTNTEAFF. This chain connects TRBV19 to TRBJ1-1; D is unresolved. This CDR3 has 12 residues. V lost 4 bases and J lost 1, with 4 bases in between. The V gene's germline CDR1 is LNHDA and CDR2 SQIVND (reference sequence).

This chain links TRBV14 with TRBJ1-2, with D perhaps TRBD1 (5 bases). V was shortened by 4 bases and J by 7 bases, with 19 bases between the two germline ends. Looked up from germline, CDR1 is SGHDN and CDR2 is FVKESK. This CDR3 comprises 15 residues. The CDR3 coding sequence is TGTGCCAGCAGCCGGGACCCTCTCCGTACCTCTGGCTACACCTTC. It codes for CASSRDPLRTSGYTF.

The chain recombines TRBV7-9 with TRBJ2-2; D is possibly TRBD1 (5 bases). The germline V and J ends were trimmed by 6 bases and 0 bases, with 14 bases remaining between them. Germline V gene lookup returns CDR1 SEHNR and CDR2 FQNEAQ (reference sequence). The CDR3 extends over 16 amino acids. The DNA for the CDR3 is TGTGCCAGCAGTTATGACAGACCAGCGAACACCGGGGAGCTGTTTTTT. It encodes CASSYDRPANTGELFF.

This chain links TRBV11-2 with TRBJ2-2; D unresolved. Germline V lookup: CDR1 SGHAT, CDR2 FQNNGV. CDR3 size: 12 residues. V lost 5 bases and J 7 bases, leaving 8 bases between the germline ends. CDR3 in amino acids: CASSPLRGELFF. CDR3 in DNA: TGTGCCAGCAGCCCCCTCCGCGGGGAGCTGTTTTTT.

The chain combines TRBV5-5 with TRBJ1-1, with 7 bases identical to TRBD1. V trimming: 1 base; J trimming: 1 base; junction bases outside the gene matches: 4. This CDR3 contains 15 residues. Germline assignment: CDR1 SGHKS and CDR2 YYEKEE (reference sequence). CDR3 DNA sequence: TGTGCCAGCAGCTTGTTGGGACAGACGAACACTGAAGCTTTCTTT. Its translation is CASSLLGQTNTEAFF.

This rearrangement joins TRBV30 to TRBJ2-1; 11 positions match TRBD2. The J segment lost 5 bases and the V segment lost 0 bases, leaving 6 bases of the junction unmatched. CDR1 GTSNPN and CDR2 SVGIG come from the germline V gene (reference sequence). This CDR3 comprises 16 residues. In DNA form, the CDR3 reads TGTGCCTGGAGTGTAGTACTAGCGGGAGTAAACAATGAGCAGTTCTTC. Amino acid sequence: CAWSVVLAGVNNEQFF.

About this clone itself: This sample includes further DNA sequences coding for the same CDR3. The CDR3 coding sequence is TGCGCCAGCAGCTCACAGGGTCGGGAGACCCAGTACTTC. Encoded protein: CASSSQGRETQYF. This chain joins TRBV5-1 and TRBJ2-5, with D possibly matching TRBD1 (6 bases). Deletions cut 3 bases from V and 5 bases from J, with 11 bases between. Germline CDR1 reads SGHRS; CDR2 reads YFSETQ. This CDR3 is built from 13 residues.

The CDR3 protein is CASSPGLAGGNEQFF. The CDR3 DNA sequence: TGCGCCAGCAGCCCCGGACTAGCGGGAGGAAATGAGCAGTTCTTC. The rearrangement joins TRBV4-3 to TRBJ2-1; 14 nucleotides match TRBD2. The trim removed 4 bases at V and 7 bases at J, leaving 3 bases unmatched. The germline V gene encodes CDR1 LGHNA and CDR2 YSLEER. The length of the CDR3 is 15 residues.

This chain joins TRBV5-4 and TRBJ2-7, with 8 nucleotides matching TRBD1. Germline CDR1 SGHNT, CDR2 YYREEE (reference sequence). Unmatched junction bases numbered 9, after V lost 4 bases and J lost 3 bases. There are 15 residues in the CDR3. The CDR3 region has the DNA TGTGCCAGCAGCCGACAGCAGGGGGCTGGCTACGAGCAGTACTTC. As protein: CASSRQQGAGYEQYF. Looking up the rest from reference TRBV5-4 and TRBJ2-7 gives the full variable domain: ETGVTQSPTHLIKTRGQQVTLRCSSQSGHNTVSWYQQALGQGPQFIFQYYREEENGRGNFPPRFSGLQFPNYSSELNVNALELDDSALYLCASSRQQGAGYEQYFGPGTRLTVT.

This chain links TRBV5-1 with TRBJ1-5, with 7 positions matching TRBD1. Germline V gene lookup returns CDR1 SGHRS and CDR2 YFSETQ. This CDR3 comprises 14 residues. Losses at the gene ends were 4 bases for V and 5 bases for J; bases not matched to a gene: 6. In DNA, the CDR3 is TGCGCCAGCAGCAAAGGGGGCGCAGATCAGCCCCAGCATTTT. This sequence encodes CASSKGGADQPQHF.

The chain combines TRBV25-1 with TRBJ2-1, with 8 bases fitting TRBD2. There are 16 residues in the CDR3. Per the germline V gene, CDR1 is MGHDK and CDR2 is SYGVNS. Trimming cost V 1 base and J 7 bases; bases outside gene matches: 9. CDR3 DNA sequence: TGTGCCAGCAGTGAATTAACGGGAGGGCCGAGGAATGAGCAGTTCTTC. Residues: CASSELTGGPRNEQFF.

The chain has TRBV28 and TRBJ2-1, with a weak D call TRBD2 (5 bases). Trimming took 6 bases from V and 5 from J, leaving 17 bases between them. Germline V gene data show CDR1 as MDHEN and CDR2 as SYDVKM. The CDR3 totals 15 residues. As DNA, the CDR3 is TGTGCCAGCAGCCCCTGGTATCGGGGTAACAATGAGCAGTTCTTC. Translating it yields CASSPWYRGNNEQFF.

V and J are TRBV5-4 and TRBJ2-5; the D gene is possibly TRBD1 (6 bases). This CDR3 has 15 residues. Trimming stripped 3 bases from V and 4 bases from J, with 16 bases between. Germline-derived CDR1 and CDR2 are SGHNT and YYREEE (reference sequence). This CDR3 reads CASSSQVTRGETQYF. For the CDR3, the DNA is TGTGCCAGCAGCTCACAAGTTACCAGGGGAGAGACCCAGTACTTC. Based on the CDR3 plus reference TRBV5-4 and TRBJ2-5, the full variable domain is ETGVTQSPTHLIKTRGQQVTLRCSSQSGHNTVSWYQQALGQGPQFIFQYYREEENGRGNFPPRFSGLQFPNYSSELNVNALELDDSALYLCASSSQVTRGETQYFGPGTRLLVL.

The genes are TRBV7-2 and TRBJ1-5; D unclear. The CDR3 loop spans 14 amino acids. Germline assignment: CDR1 SGHTA and CDR2 FQGNSA. Trimming took 4 bases from V and 4 from J, leaving 11 bases between them. CDR3 in DNA: TGTGCCAGCAGCTCAAGTAGGATAAATCAGCCCCAGCATTTT. This gives the protein CASSSSRINQPQHF.

The V call is TRBV18, the J call TRBJ1-4; D unresolved. Germline V gives CDR1 KGHSH, CDR2 LQKENI. Trimming cost V 2 bases and J 6 bases, with 7 bases left between them. This CDR3 is 13 amino acids long. The CDR3 DNA reads TGTGCCAGCTCACCAAGGTTGGATGAAAAACTGTTTTTT. Translated: CASSPRLDEKLFF.

This clone showed up just once. The V and J genes are TRBV28 and TRBJ1-3; 7 bases match TRBD1. Germline CDR1 reads MDHEN; CDR2 reads SYDVKM. This CDR3 region has 16 residues. Losses at the gene ends were 6 bases for V and 3 bases for J; bases not matched to a gene: 11. CDR3 DNA sequence: TGTGCCAGCAGCAACCCCGCCCGGACAGGTGGAAACACCATATATTTT. This encodes CASSNPARTGGNTIYF.

The chain couples TRBV7-2 to TRBJ2-7; perhaps TRBD1 as D (5 bases). The germline V gene encodes CDR1 SGHTA and CDR2 FQGNSA. V lost 1 base and J 2 bases, leaving 12 bases between the germline ends. The CDR3 sequence is 15 residues long. The CDR3 DNA follows: TGTGCCAGCAGCTTAGTATCCAGGGCTGCCTACGAGCAGTACTTC. Residues: CASSLVSRAAYEQYF.

The genes are TRBV2 and TRBJ2-5; 9 nucleotides align to TRBD2. After removal of 7 bases from V and 3 bases from J, the junction contained 3 bases not matched to a gene. Germline V gene sequence: CDR1 SNHLY, CDR2 FYNNEI. There are 13 residues in the CDR3. The CDR3 nucleotides read TGTGCCAGCATTAGCGGGAGAGAAGAGACCCAGTACTTC. It is translated as CASISGREETQYF.

This clone was observed a single time. This chain uses TRBV6-1 with TRBJ2-7, with 7 bases that match TRBD1. Per germline, CDR1 MNHNS and CDR2 SASEGT. The CDR3 consists of 16 residues. The V and J ends lost 4 bases and 3 bases, in that order; junction bases with no gene match: 12. CDR3 residues: CASSGPNRDSRYEQYF. CDR3 DNA sequence: TGTGCCAGCAGTGGGCCAAACCGGGACAGCCGCTACGAGCAGTACTTC.

The V call is TRBV10-2, the J call TRBJ1-1, with a weak D call TRBD1 (5 bases). V was pared by 10 bases and J by 3 bases, with 18 bases between. Germline V gene data show CDR1 as WSHSY and CDR2 as SAAADI. This CDR3 comprises 14 residues. CDR3 amino acids: CATKRGGWHTEAFF. DNA for the CDR3: TGCGCCACCAAACGGGGGGGATGGCACACTGAAGCTTTCTTT.

The chain is built from TRBV15 and TRBJ2-5, with a weak D call TRBD2 (5 bases). Germline values: CDR1 LNHNV, CDR2 YYDKDF (reference sequence). The CDR3 extends over 15 amino acids. V lost 1 base to trimming and J lost 4 bases, with 13 bases between them. CDR3: CATSRVDSWGETQYF. The CDR3 bases are TGTGCCACCAGCAGAGTGGACTCGTGGGGAGAGACCCAGTACTTC.

This sequence joins TRBV28 and TRBJ2-3, with 10 bases fitting TRBD2. Per the germline V gene, CDR1 is MDHEN and CDR2 is SYDVKM. The junction had 12 bases not matched to a gene; V was cut back by 1 base and J by 2 bases. The CDR3 has 19 residues. CDR3 region: CASSLFRVISGGDTDTQYF. The CDR3 DNA is TGTGCCAGCAGTTTATTTAGGGTCATCAGCGGGGGGGACACAGATACGCAGTATTTT. Together with reference TRBV28 and TRBJ2-3, the CDR3 gives the full variable domain: DVKVTQSSRYLVKRTGEKVFLECVQDMDHENMFWYRQDPGLGLRLIYFSYDVKMKEKGDIPEGYSVSREKKERFSLILESASTNQTSMYLCASSLFRVISGGDTDTQYFGPGTRLTVL.